The 27 T cell receptor beta chains reported below all come from one sample, sequenced in a study of identical twins. TCRdb re-called the 5' RACE reads with MiXCR, one entry per CDR3 protein. There are 460,000 or so distinct CDR3 sequences in the sample; approximately 15% occur only once, and approximately 0.52% lies in the top ten. These data were also filed under a second study, of yellow fever vaccine responses in identical twins.

Sequenced sample: CD4+ T cells sorted from blood. The receptors originated from a woman under 30 in good health.

This clonotype has a handful of counts. V and J are TRBV27 and TRBJ2-6; TRBD1 matches at 8 bases. V trimming: 5 bases; J trimming: 3 bases; junction bases outside the gene matches: 9. Germline V lookup: CDR1 MNHEY, CDR2 SMNVEV (reference sequence). The CDR3 contains 17 residues. This chain's CDR3 is CASSTGQGRVGANVLTF. The DNA for the CDR3 is TGTGCCAGCAGTACTGGACAGGGTCGGGTTGGGGCCAACGTCCTGACTTTC.

This clonotype was found a few times. J is TRBJ2-7 and V is TRBV13, with TRBD1 matching over 10 bases. This CDR3 spans 17 amino acids. With 0 bases clipped from V and 1 base from J, the junction kept 6 bases outside the gene matches. Germline V CDR1 and CDR2: PRHDT, FYEKMQ (reference sequence). The CDR3 region has the DNA TGTGCCAGCAGCTTAGGCGCGGGACAGGGGCTTTCCTACGAGCAGTACTTC. Encoded protein: CASSLGAGQGLSYEQYF.

The sample holds a few counts of this clonotype. V gene TRBV5-1 combines with J gene TRBJ2-2; D is undetermined. Germline lookup yields CDR1 SGHRS and CDR2 YFSETQ. The CDR3 is 16 amino acids. V lost 0 bases and J lost 1, with 10 bases in between. CDR3 nucleotide sequence: TGCGCCAGCAGCTTGGCGTCAACACTGAACACCGGGGAGCTGTTTTTT. It yields the protein CASSLASTLNTGELFF. Drawing the rest from reference TRBV5-1 and TRBJ2-2, the complete variable domain is KAGVTQTPRYLIKTRGQQVTLSCSPISGHRSVSWYQQTPGQGLQFLFEYFSETQRNKGNFPGRFSGRQFSNSRSEMNVSTLELGDSALYLCASSLASTLNTGELFFGEGSRLTVL.

This clonotype occurred a few times. The rearrangement joins TRBV20-1 to TRBJ2-7; D not certain. Deletions cut 4 bases from V and 0 bases from J, with 10 bases between. The germline gives CDR1 DFQATT, CDR2 SNEGSKA (reference sequence). The length of the CDR3 is 13 residues. In nucleotides, the CDR3 is TGCAGTGCTACGTGGTCAGGCTCCTACGAGCAGTACTTC. Amino acids: CSATWSGSYEQYF.

This clonotype was recorded a few times. This chain links TRBV18 with TRBJ2-4; a possible D gene is TRBD1 (6 bases). The CDR3 is 17 amino acids. Germline lookup yields CDR1 KGHSH and CDR2 LQKENI. V was cut by 6 bases and J by 3 bases, with 21 bases left in between. CDR3: CASSRQDQGLVKNIQYF. The CDR3 bases are TGTGCCAGCTCCCGCCAGGATCAGGGGCTCGTCAAAAACATTCAGTACTTC. Filled out from reference TRBV18 and TRBJ2-4, the complete variable domain reads NAGVMQNPRHLVRRRGQEARLRCSPMKGHSHVYWYRQLPEEGLKFMVYLQKENIIDESGMPKERFSAEFPKEGPSILRIQQVVRGDSAAYFCASSRQDQGLVKNIQYFGAGTRLSVL.

There are a few counts of this clonotype. The genes are TRBV29-1 and TRBJ2-3; 7 nucleotides agree with TRBD2. V lost 7 bases to trimming and J lost 0 bases; unmatched junction nucleotides: 7. Germline CDR1 reads SQVTM; CDR2 reads ANQGSEA. This CDR3 has 14 residues. CDR3 sequence reads: CSAGGVQSTDTQYF. In DNA form, the CDR3 reads TGCAGCGCTGGGGGGGTACAGAGCACAGATACGCAGTATTTT.

The chain couples TRBV30 to TRBJ2-5; 11 nucleotides align to TRBD1. Losses at the gene ends were 3 bases for V and 5 bases for J; bases not matched to a gene: 8. The germline CDR1 and CDR2 sequences are GTSNPN and SVGIG (reference sequence). The CDR3 is 15 residues long. In nucleotides, the CDR3 is TGTGCCTGGAGCGCGGGGACAGGGGGTATGGAGACCCAGTACTTC. Its protein product is CAWSAGTGGMETQYF.

This clonotype was detected a few times. The rearrangement joins TRBV7-9 to TRBJ2-7, with D possibly TRBD2 on 6 matching bases. The CDR3 totals 14 residues. Trimming left V 8 bases short and J 0 bases short, with 14 bases between. Germline V lookup: CDR1 SEHNR, CDR2 FQNEAQ (reference sequence). The CDR3 spells CASSFTTSSYEQYF. As DNA, the CDR3 is TGTGCCAGCTCCTTTACGACTAGCTCCTACGAGCAGTACTTC.

In this sample, this clonotype turned up a few times. V and J are TRBV7-9 and TRBJ2-5; 9 bases fit TRBD1. Losses at the gene ends were 1 base for V and 4 bases for J; bases not matched to a gene: 1. Germline V CDR1 and CDR2: SEHNR, FQNEAQ (reference sequence). This CDR3 spans 14 amino acids. CDR3 loop: CASSLDRGRETQYF. CDR3 nucleotide sequence: TGTGCCAGCAGCTTAGACAGGGGGCGAGAGACCCAGTACTTC. The complete variable domain, with remaining parts taken from reference TRBV7-9 and TRBJ2-5, reads DTGVSQNPRHKITKRGQNVTFRCDPISEHNRLYWYRQTLGQGPEFLTYFQNEAQLEKSRLLSDRFSAERPKGSFSTLEIQRTEQGDSAMYLCASSLDRGRETQYFGPGTRLLVL.

This clonotype was counted between two and nine times. CDR3 amino acids: CASSQDGESYNEQFF. Here the CDR3 DNA reads TGTGCCAGCAGCCAAGATGGGGAGAGCTACAATGAGCAGTTCTTC. The J gene is TRBJ2-1, the V gene TRBV4-2, with D possibly being TRBD2 (5 bases). Trimming took 0 bases from V and 3 from J, leaving 9 bases between them. CDR1 and CDR2 from the germline V gene are LGHNA and YNFKEQ. CDR3 size: 15 residues.

This clonotype was observed a few times. This chain uses TRBV12-3 or TRBV12-4 with TRBJ2-3; TRBD2 matches at 14 bases. Trimming took 6 bases from V and 2 from J; bases not matched to a gene: 10. This CDR3 contains 18 residues. DNA of the CDR3: TGTGCCAGCAGACGACTAGCGGGGGGGGTTTCCAACACAGATACGCAGTATTTT. Protein sequence: CASRRLAGGVSNTDTQYF.

This clonotype was counted only a few times. V usage is TRBV5-1 and J usage is TRBJ2-1; the D gene is possibly TRBD2 (6 bases). CDR3 length: 16 amino acids. Germline V gene sequence: CDR1 SGHRS, CDR2 YFSETQ. Deletions cut 0 bases from V and 0 bases from J, with 10 bases between. CDR3 amino acids: CASSLASVSSYNEQFF. The CDR3 coding sequence is TGCGCCAGCAGCTTGGCTAGCGTGAGCTCCTACAATGAGCAGTTCTTC.

This clonotype was observed at least ten times. This chain links TRBV14 with TRBJ2-1; D uncertain. The CDR3 sequence is 16 residues long. Deletions cut 1 base from V and 8 bases from J, with 18 bases between. Germline V gives CDR1 SGHDN, CDR2 FVKESK. The CDR3 sequence is CASSQGPALLGYEQFF. DNA of the CDR3: TGTGCCAGCAGCCAAGGGCCCGCCCTACTGGGGTATGAGCAGTTCTTC.

This clonotype was recorded a few times. The rearrangement uses TRBV12-3 or TRBV12-4 and TRBJ1-2, with D tentatively TRBD1 (5 bases). The CDR3 is made up of 15 amino acids. V gave up 6 bases and J gave up 3 bases, with 17 bases separating them. The chain's CDR3 is CASSDTSTVYYGYTF. CDR3 sequence (DNA): TGTGCCAGCAGCGATACGTCGACAGTATACTATGGCTACACCTTC.

This clonotype was detected a few times. This chain uses TRBV7-2 with TRBJ2-5, with 14 bases matching TRBD2. V trimming: 7 bases; J trimming: 4 bases; junction bases outside the gene matches: 8. CDR1 and CDR2 (germline): SGHTA, FQGNSA. The CDR3 is 16 residues long. CDR3 nucleotides: TGTGCCAGCACCAGACTAGCGGGGGGGCCAGGAGAGACCCAGTACTTC. It yields the protein CASTRLAGGPGETQYF.

This clonotype showed up many times. V is TRBV12-3 or TRBV12-4 and J is TRBJ2-1; unclear D gene. The CDR3 loop spans 17 amino acids. V lost 6 bases, J lost 0 bases, and 18 bases lay in between. CDR3 protein: CASSPRVSANSYNEQFF. For the CDR3, the DNA is TGTGCCAGCAGCCCCCGGGTGTCAGCAAACTCCTACAATGAGCAGTTCTTC.

This rearrangement joins TRBV7-2 to TRBJ2-1, with 7 bases fitting TRBD1. From germline, CDR1 is SGHTA and CDR2 FQGNSA. The V segment lost 4 bases and the J segment 2 bases; nucleotides outside the gene matches: 8. The CDR3 spans 16 residues. The CDR3 here is CASSSRQGRTYNEQFF. The CDR3 nucleotides are TGTGCCAGCAGCTCAAGACAGGGAAGGACCTACAATGAGCAGTTCTTC.

The rearrangement links TRBV4-1 to TRBJ1-4, with D uncertain. The germline CDR1 and CDR2 sequences are MGHRA and YSYEKL. Trimming cost V 1 base and J 4 bases, with 7 bases left between them. CDR3 length: 14 residues. In DNA form, the CDR3 reads TGCGCCAGCAGCCAAGTTAGTAATAATGAAAAACTGTTTTTT. It yields the protein CASSQVSNNEKLFF.

The CDR3 DNA sequence: TGTGCCAGCACCTCCCTACTAGCGGGAGCGCGGTATGGCACAGATACGCAGTATTTT. This gives the protein CASTSLLAGARYGTDTQYF. V and J are TRBV27 and TRBJ2-3; TRBD2 aligns across 11 bases. The V segment lost 7 bases and the J segment 1 base; nucleotides outside the gene matches: 16. Germline CDR1 reads MNHEY; CDR2 reads SMNVEV (reference sequence). CDR3 length: 19 amino acids.

V gene TRBV3-1 combines with J gene TRBJ2-7; D is ambiguous. The germline V gene encodes CDR1 LGHDT and CDR2 YNNKEL (reference sequence). The CDR3 is 14 amino acids. Between the trimmed V and J ends, which lost 0 bases and 1 base, there was a span of 7 bases. This CDR3 is CASSQEGPSYEQYF. The CDR3 nucleotides read TGTGCCAGCAGCCAAGAAGGCCCGTCCTACGAGCAGTACTTC.

This clonotype was observed a handful of times. This chain uses TRBV20-1 with TRBJ2-3, with D possibly matching TRBD1 (6 bases). This CDR3 region has 16 residues. Looked up from germline, CDR1 is DFQATT and CDR2 is SNEGSKA (reference sequence). Trimming pared 0 bases from V and 0 bases from J, leaving 13 bases between. The CDR3 region is CSAREQGPLSTDTQYF. The CDR3 coding sequence is TGCAGTGCTAGAGAACAGGGTCCGCTTAGCACAGATACGCAGTATTTT.

The genes are TRBV7-8 and TRBJ2-1; TRBD2 agrees at 10 bases. V lost 5 bases and J lost 5; bases outside the gene matches: 9. CDR1 is SGHVS and CDR2 is FQNEAQ in the germline V gene. The CDR3 extends over 16 amino acids. CDR3 sequence reads: CASSPGRTSGHNEQFF. The CDR3 coding sequence is TGTGCCAGCAGCCCCGGACGGACTAGCGGCCACAATGAGCAGTTCTTC.

This chain uses TRBV6-1 with TRBJ1-4, with 9 bases fitting TRBD1. There are 15 residues in the CDR3. The germline V gene encodes CDR1 MNHNS and CDR2 SASEGT. Losses at the gene ends were 5 bases for V and 8 bases for J; bases not matched to a gene: 9. The CDR3 here is CASSQTGGGREKLFF. DNA for the CDR3: TGTGCCAGCAGTCAAACAGGGGGCGGACGAGAAAAACTGTTTTTT.

This clonotype was picked up a small number of times. The genes are TRBV9 and TRBJ2-3, with 10 bases aligning to TRBD2. The CDR3 covers 16 residues. V was clipped by 6 bases and J by 4 bases; unmatched bases: 11. The germline CDR1 and CDR2 sequences are SGDLS and YYNGEE. The CDR3 DNA sequence: TGTGCCAGCACCTCGGCGGGACTAGCGATATCAGATACGCAGTATTTT. Translation: CASTSAGLAISDTQYF.

This clonotype was seen a few times. This chain links TRBV28 with TRBJ1-1, with D unresolved. Trimming pared 6 bases from V and 8 bases from J, leaving 19 bases between. This CDR3 has 14 amino acids. Germline-derived CDR1 and CDR2 are MDHEN and SYDVKM. The CDR3: CASSYSQHYREAFF. The CDR3 DNA reads as TGTGCCAGCAGCTACTCCCAACACTACAGAGAAGCTTTCTTT.

J is TRBJ2-7 and V is TRBV7-2; 12 bases map to TRBD2. Germline CDR1 and CDR2: SGHTA and FQGNSA. V was pared by 1 base and J by 7 bases, with 5 bases of the junction left unmatched. The CDR3 contains 15 residues. The CDR3 protein is CASSLGLAGAGEQYF. CDR3 nucleotides: TGTGCCAGCAGCTTAGGACTAGCGGGAGCGGGGGAGCAGTACTTC.

This clonotype has a handful of counts. DNA of the CDR3: TGTGCCATCAGTGGGGACAGGGCGTACAATGAGCAGTTCTTC. Its translation: CAISGDRAYNEQFF. The rearrangement joins TRBV10-3 to TRBJ2-1; the match to TRBD1 covers 9 bases. Germline V gene lookup returns CDR1 ENHRY and CDR2 SYGVKD. Germline trimming cut 4 bases from V and 4 bases from J; bases unmatched to any gene: 2. This CDR3 is built from 14 residues.